This TCR beta chain was retrieved from a study of blood T cell repertoires in COVID-19. Across the study: The origin of the acute and convalescent COVID-19 samples was the United States, Italy and Spain.

The germline gives CDR1 MNHNS, CDR2 SASEGT. Unmatched junction bases numbered 11, after V lost 5 bases and J lost 8 bases. The CDR3 is 14 amino acids. Authors' data handling: Counts of nucleated cells, estimated from reference gene primer amplification, were obtained. The table came from immunoSEQ multiplex PCR; TCRdb's copy has only in-frame clones and leaves some out. Clonal size and the V and J genes are those of that table, whereas D and trimming came from the DNA. The top ten clones hold approximately 3.3% of a sample with 200,000 to 250,000 clones, less than 90% of them seen once. Sequencing was done on a sample of PBMCs or T cells enriched from blood (not recorded which). The V and J genes are TRBV6-1 and TRBJ1-2, with 7 bases fitting TRBD1. This receptor was obtained from a woman between 45 and 65 years old in a cohort exposed to, infected with or recovered from COVID-19 (not recorded which). Written as DNA, the CDR3 is TGTGCCAGCAGTTCTGACAGGGTGGGGAGCGGCTACACCTTC. This codes for CASSSDRVGSGYTF.